These 9 T cell receptor beta chains were all obtained from the same sample, sequenced in a study of Tregs in tolerant kidney transplant recipients. CFSE-labeled recipient PBMCs were cultured more than 5 days with irradiated graft donor PBMCs, then FACS-sorted. No antigen has been identified for these receptors. Using immunoSEQ multiplex PCR, the repertoire was profiled, and TCRdb retains in-frame clones only, with some absent. This sample contains around 2,000 clones. The starting material was CD4+ T cells from blood cultured with allogeneic cells, obtained before the transplant. These receptors all come from a human patient who received a combined kidney and bone marrow transplant.

As for this clone: Sequencing ends 3 residues short of the CDR3 end; the germline J gene provides the rest. V usage is TRBV7-9 and J usage is TRBJ2-1; maybe TRBD2 (6 bases). This CDR3 has 15 residues. Germline values: CDR1 SEHNR, CDR2 FQNEAQ (reference sequence). Trimming took 5 bases from V and 8 from J, leaving 19 bases between them. The CDR3 sequence is CASSPGDSRQDEQFF. The covered CDR3 bases are TGTGCCAGCAGCCCCGGGGACTCCCGGCAGGATGAG.

About this clone itself: The read gets to within 3 residues of the CDR3 end, and the germline J gene fills in the rest. The chain links TRBV29-1 to TRBJ2-7; 8 bases agree with TRBD2. The CDR3 contains 12 residues. Per the germline V gene, CDR1 is SQVTM and CDR2 is ANQGSEA. Losses at the gene ends were 4 bases for V and 4 bases for J; bases not matched to a gene: 3. The CDR3 here is CSVVGGRYEQYF. CDR3 DNA (partial): TGCAGCGTTGTCGGCGGGAGGTACGAG.

This clone is called medium-sized based on its frequency. The DNA ends 3 residues before the CDR3 does, and the rest of the CDR3 is filled in from the germline J gene. The genes are TRBV6-4 and TRBJ2-3, with D uncertain. The CDR3 loop spans 13 amino acids. Germline CDR1 MRHNA, CDR2 SNTAGT. Between the trimmed V and J ends, which lost 6 bases and 3 bases, there was a span of 10 bases. This CDR3 is CASRPTKTDTQYF. The sequenced CDR3 bases are TGTGCCAGCAGGCCTACTAAAACAGATACG.

By frequency, this clone registers medium-sized. The read stops 3 residues short of the end of the CDR3; the missing end is completed from the germline J gene. The genes are TRBV5-1 and TRBJ2-3, with D maybe TRBD1 (6 bases). The CDR3 is 16 residues long. Trimming took off 4 bases at V and 0 bases at J, with 15 bases between the two ends. Germline CDR1 reads SGHRS; CDR2 reads YFSETQ. CDR3 loop: CASSPVGTSSTDTQYF. The sequenced CDR3 bases are TGCGCCAGCAGCCCAGTAGGGACATCAAGCACAGATACG.

According to its frequency, this clone is medium-sized. The sequence runs out 3 residues before the end of the CDR3; the remainder is reconstructed from the germline J gene. The rearrangement links TRBV5-5 to TRBJ2-3, with 7 nucleotides matching TRBD2. The ends lost 4 bases at V and 4 bases at J; junction bases unmatched: 9. The CDR3 is made up of 15 amino acids. Looked up from germline, CDR1 is SGHKS and CDR2 is YYEKEE (reference sequence). CDR3 sequence: CASSQTGLSADTQYF. Incomplete CDR3 DNA: TGTGCCAGCAGCCAAACGGGACTAAGCGCAGATACG.

A note on this clone: The DNA ends 3 residues before the CDR3 does, and the rest of the CDR3 is filled in from the germline J gene. The chain uses TRBV7-9 and TRBJ2-7, with 7 bases fitting TRBD1. The ends lost 3 bases at V and 6 bases at J; junction bases unmatched: 8. From germline, CDR1 is SEHNR and CDR2 FQNEAQ (reference sequence). This CDR3 comprises 14 residues. Incomplete CDR3 DNA: TGTGCCAGCAGCTTCCAGGGGGATCTTGGCGAG. It translates to CASSFQGDLGE. The full CDR3 protein reads CASSFQGDLGEQYF. Looking up the rest from reference TRBV7-9 and TRBJ2-7 gives the full variable domain: DTGVSQNPRHKITKRGQNVTFRCDPISEHNRLYWYRQTLGQGPEFLTYFQNEAQLEKSRLLSDRFSAERPKGSFSTLEIQRTEQGDSAMYLCASSFQGDLGEQYFGPGTRLTVT.

The sequenced CDR3 bases are TGTGCCAGCAGTTTAATCCGGGGCTATGGC. Its translation is CASSLIRGYG. From start to end, the CDR3 is CASSLIRGYGYTF. The chain combines TRBV27 with TRBJ1-2, with D unclear. Read sequence stops 3 residues before the CDR3 end, and the germline J gene provides the missing end. The length of the CDR3 is 13 residues. V gave up 2 bases and J gave up 4 bases, with 8 bases separating them. CDR1 is MNHEY and CDR2 is SMNVEV in the germline V gene (reference sequence).

This clone is deemed medium-sized (0.01 to 0.1%) by its frequency. The read terminates 3 residues ahead of where the CDR3 ends, so the germline J gene completes it. The chain combines TRBV20-1 with TRBJ1-4; a weak D match, TRBD1 (5 bases). The CDR3 extends over 16 amino acids. CDR1 and CDR2 (germline): DFQATT, SNEGSKA (reference sequence). V gave up 2 bases and J gave up 5 bases, with 18 bases separating them. CDR3 sequence reads: CSARPIRGDQNEKLFF. The sequenced part of the CDR3 DNA is TGCAGTGCTAGACCGATTCGAGGGGATCAGAATGAAAAA.

In terms of frequency, this clone is medium-sized. Sequencing ends 3 residues short of the CDR3 end; the germline J gene provides the rest. The chain has TRBV5-1 and TRBJ2-3, with D perhaps TRBD2 (6 bases). Trimming removed 0 bases at V and 5 bases at J, with 13 bases between. Per the germline V gene, CDR1 is SGHRS and CDR2 is YFSETQ. The CDR3 sequence is 15 residues long. The covered CDR3 bases are TGCGCCAGCAGCTTGGCCGCCCAGGAGGGAGATACG. This codes for CASSLAAQEGDT. The whole CDR3 region reads CASSLAAQEGDTQYF.